This record concerns one TCR beta chain sequence. Its antigen remains unidentified. This specimen comes from a study of T-cell memory formation after mild COVID-19. The CDR3 sequence is 18 residues long. Germline lookup yields CDR1 SGHTA and CDR2 FQGNSA. The V segment lost 2 bases and the J segment 1 base; nucleotides outside the gene matches: 11. MiXCR, run by TCRdb on the 5' RACE reads, gives a single entry per CDR3 protein. The data hold fewer than 400,000 distinct CDR3 sequences, with approximately 15% observed a single time. Notes on the study in general: CM and EM subsets held most contracting CD4+ clones; EMRA held CD8+ ones.

Source material: PBMCs or a T cell subset sorted from them (not recorded which). The chain uses TRBV7-2 and TRBJ2-3; 8 bases match TRBD1. This clonotype originated in a man aged 18 to 30 who had mild COVID-19 (a few samples of this study predate the infection). Cell type and time point are not known. CDR3 sequence reads: CASSLLAQGGFGTDTQYF. CDR3 in DNA: TGTGCCAGCAGCTTATTGGCACAGGGGGGTTTCGGCACAGATACGCAGTATTTT.